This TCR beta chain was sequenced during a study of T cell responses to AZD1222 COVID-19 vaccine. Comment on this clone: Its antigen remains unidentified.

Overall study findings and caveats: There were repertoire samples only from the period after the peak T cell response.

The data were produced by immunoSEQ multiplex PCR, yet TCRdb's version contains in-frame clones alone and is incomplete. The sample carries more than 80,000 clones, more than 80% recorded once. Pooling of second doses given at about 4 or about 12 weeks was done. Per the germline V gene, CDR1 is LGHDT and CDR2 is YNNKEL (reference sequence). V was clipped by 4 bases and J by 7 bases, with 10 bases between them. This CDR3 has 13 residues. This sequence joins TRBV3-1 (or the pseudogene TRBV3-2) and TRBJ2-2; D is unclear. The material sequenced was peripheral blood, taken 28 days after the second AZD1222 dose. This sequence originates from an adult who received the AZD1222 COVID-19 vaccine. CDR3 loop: CASSLGSLGELFF. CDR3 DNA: TGTGCCAGCAGCCTCGGAAGTCTCGGGGAGCTGTTTTTT.